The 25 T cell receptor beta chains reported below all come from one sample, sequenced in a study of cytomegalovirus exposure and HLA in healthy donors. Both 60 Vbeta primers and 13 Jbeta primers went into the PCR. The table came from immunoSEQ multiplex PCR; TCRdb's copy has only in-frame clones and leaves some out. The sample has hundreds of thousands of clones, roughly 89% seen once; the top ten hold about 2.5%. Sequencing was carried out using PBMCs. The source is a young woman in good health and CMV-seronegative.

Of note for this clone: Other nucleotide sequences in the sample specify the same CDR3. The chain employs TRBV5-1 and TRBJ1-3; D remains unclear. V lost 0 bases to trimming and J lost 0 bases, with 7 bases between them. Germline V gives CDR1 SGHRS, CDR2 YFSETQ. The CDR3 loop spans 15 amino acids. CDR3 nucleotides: TGCGCCAGCAGCTTGGCGGGGAGCTCTGGAAACACCATATATTTT. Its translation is CASSLAGSSGNTIYF.

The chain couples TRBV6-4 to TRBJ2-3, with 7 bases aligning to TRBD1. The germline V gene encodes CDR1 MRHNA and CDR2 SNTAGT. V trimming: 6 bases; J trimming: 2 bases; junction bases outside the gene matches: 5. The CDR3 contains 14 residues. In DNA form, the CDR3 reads TGTGCCAGCAGCCAGGGGGATGACACAGATACGCAGTATTTT. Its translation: CASSQGDDTDTQYF.

The CDR3 DNA follows: TGTGCCAGCTCACCGAACCAGGGTGACACTGAAGCTTTCTTT. Its translation is CASSPNQGDTEAFF. V and J are TRBV18 and TRBJ1-1; D possibly corresponds to TRBD1 (5 bases). V lost 3 bases and J lost 3, with 11 bases in between. Germline CDR1 KGHSH, CDR2 LQKENI. The CDR3 is 14 amino acids.

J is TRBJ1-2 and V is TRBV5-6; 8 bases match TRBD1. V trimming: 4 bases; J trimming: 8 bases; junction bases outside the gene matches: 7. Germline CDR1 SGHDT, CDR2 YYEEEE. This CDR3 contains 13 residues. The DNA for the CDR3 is TGTGCCAGCAGCACCGGACAGGGCCTAGGCTACACCTTC. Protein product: CASSTGQGLGYTF.

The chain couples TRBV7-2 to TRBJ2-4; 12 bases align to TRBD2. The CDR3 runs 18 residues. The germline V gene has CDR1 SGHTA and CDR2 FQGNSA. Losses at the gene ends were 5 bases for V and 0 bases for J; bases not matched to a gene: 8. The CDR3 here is CASSPRLAGDLAKNIQYF. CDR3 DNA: TGTGCCAGCAGCCCGAGACTAGCGGGGGACCTAGCCAAAAACATTCAGTACTTC. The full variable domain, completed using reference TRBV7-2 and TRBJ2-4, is GAGVSQSPSNKVTEKGKDVELRCDPISGHTALYWYRQSLGQGLEFLIYFQGNSAPDKSGLPSDRFSAERTGGSVSTLTIQRTQQEDSAVYLCASSPRLAGDLAKNIQYFGAGTRLSVL.

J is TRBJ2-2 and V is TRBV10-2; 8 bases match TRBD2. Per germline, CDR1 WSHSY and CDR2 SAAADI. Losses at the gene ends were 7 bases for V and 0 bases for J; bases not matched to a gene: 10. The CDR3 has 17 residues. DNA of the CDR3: TGCGCCAGCAACTTCCTCGGGGGGGCCGCGAACACCGGGGAGCTGTTTTTT. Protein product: CASNFLGGAANTGELFF.

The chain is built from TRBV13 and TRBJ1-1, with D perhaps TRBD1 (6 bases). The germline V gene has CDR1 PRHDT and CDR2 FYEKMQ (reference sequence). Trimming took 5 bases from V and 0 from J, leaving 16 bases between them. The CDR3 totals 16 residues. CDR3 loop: CASSLPGDYMNTEAFF. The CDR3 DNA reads TGTGCCAGCAGCCTACCAGGGGACTACATGAACACTGAAGCTTTCTTT. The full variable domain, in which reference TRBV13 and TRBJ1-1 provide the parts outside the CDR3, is AAGVIQSPRHLIKEKRETATLKCYPIPRHDTVYWYQQGPGQDPQFLISFYEKMQSDKGSIPDRFSAQQFSDYHSELNMSSLELGDSALYFCASSLPGDYMNTEAFFGQGTRLTVV.

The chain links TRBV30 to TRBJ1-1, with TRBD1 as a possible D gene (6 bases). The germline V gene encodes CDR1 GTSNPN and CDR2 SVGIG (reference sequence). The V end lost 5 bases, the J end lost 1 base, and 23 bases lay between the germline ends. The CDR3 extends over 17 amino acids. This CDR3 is CAWGYFGTTPANTEAFF. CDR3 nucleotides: TGTGCCTGGGGATACTTCGGGACAACTCCCGCGAACACTGAAGCTTTCTTT.

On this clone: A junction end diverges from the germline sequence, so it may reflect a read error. The CDR3 nucleotides are TGTTCCAGCAGGCTGCAGAGGACAGTAAACACTGAAGCTTTCTTT. Translation gives CSSRLQRTVNTEAFF. The chain employs TRBV7-9 and TRBJ1-1; possibly TRBD1 for D (6 bases). CDR1 is SEHNR, CDR2 FQNEAQ, per germline (reference sequence). The CDR3 has 15 amino acids.

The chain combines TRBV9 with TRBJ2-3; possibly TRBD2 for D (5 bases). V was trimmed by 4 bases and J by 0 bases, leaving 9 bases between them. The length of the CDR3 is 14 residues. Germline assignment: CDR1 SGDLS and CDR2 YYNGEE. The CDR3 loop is CASSPWRSTDTQYF. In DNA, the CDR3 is TGTGCCAGCAGCCCTTGGAGGAGCACAGATACGCAGTATTTT.

The CDR3 coding sequence is TGTGCCAGCAGCCAGCGGGACAGGGGGGCCCCTGGGGCCAACGTCCTGACTTTC. Translating gives CASSQRDRGAPGANVLTF. This sequence joins TRBV14 and TRBJ2-6, with TRBD1 matching 11 bases. The J segment lost 2 bases and the V segment lost 3 bases, leaving 6 bases of the junction unmatched. Germline CDR1 reads SGHDN; CDR2 reads FVKESK. The CDR3 loop spans 18 amino acids.

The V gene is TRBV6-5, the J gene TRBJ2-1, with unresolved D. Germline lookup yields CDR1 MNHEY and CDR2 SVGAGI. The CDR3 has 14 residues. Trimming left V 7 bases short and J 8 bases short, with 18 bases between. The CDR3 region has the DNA TGTGCCAGCAACCCGGGTCCCAAGTGGGATGAGCAGTTCTTC. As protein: CASNPGPKWDEQFF.

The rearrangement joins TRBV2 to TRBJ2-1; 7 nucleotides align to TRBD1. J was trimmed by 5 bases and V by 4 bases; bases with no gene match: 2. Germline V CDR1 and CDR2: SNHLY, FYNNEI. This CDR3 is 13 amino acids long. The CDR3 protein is CASSGQGNNEQFF. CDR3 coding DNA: TGTGCCAGCAGTGGACAGGGAAACAATGAGCAGTTCTTC.

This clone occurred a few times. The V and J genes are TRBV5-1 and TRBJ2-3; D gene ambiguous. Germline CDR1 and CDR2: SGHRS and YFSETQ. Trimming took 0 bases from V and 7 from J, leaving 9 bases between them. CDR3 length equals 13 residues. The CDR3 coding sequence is TGCGCCAGCAGCTTGGGCACTCCAAATACGCAGTATTTT. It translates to CASSLGTPNTQYF.

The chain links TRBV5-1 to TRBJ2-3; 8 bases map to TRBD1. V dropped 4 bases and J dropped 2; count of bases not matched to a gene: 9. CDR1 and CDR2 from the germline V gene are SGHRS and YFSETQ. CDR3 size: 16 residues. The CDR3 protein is CASSPGNRGSTDTQYF. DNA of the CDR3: TGCGCCAGCAGCCCCGGAAACAGGGGGTCCACAGATACGCAGTATTTT. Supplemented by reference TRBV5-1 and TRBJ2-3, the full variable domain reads KAGVTQTPRYLIKTRGQQVTLSCSPISGHRSVSWYQQTPGQGLQFLFEYFSETQRNKGNFPGRFSGRQFSNSRSEMNVSTLELGDSALYLCASSPGNRGSTDTQYFGPGTRLTVL.

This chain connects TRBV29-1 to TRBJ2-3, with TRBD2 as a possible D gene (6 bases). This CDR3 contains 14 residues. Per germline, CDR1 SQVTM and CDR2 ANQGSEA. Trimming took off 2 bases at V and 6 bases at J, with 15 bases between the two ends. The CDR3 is CSVEREDGADTQYF. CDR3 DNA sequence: TGCAGCGTTGAAAGGGAGGATGGGGCCGATACGCAGTATTTT.

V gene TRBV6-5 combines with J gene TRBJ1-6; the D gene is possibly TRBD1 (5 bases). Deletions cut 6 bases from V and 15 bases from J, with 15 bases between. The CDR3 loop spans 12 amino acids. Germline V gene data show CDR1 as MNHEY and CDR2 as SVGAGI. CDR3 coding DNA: TGTGCCAGCAGCCGAAACCCAGGGATCCTCCACTTT. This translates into CASSRNPGILHF.

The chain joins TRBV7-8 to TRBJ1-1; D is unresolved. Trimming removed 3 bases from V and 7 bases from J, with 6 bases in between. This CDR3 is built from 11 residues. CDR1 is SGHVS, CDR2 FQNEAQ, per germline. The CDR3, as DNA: TGTGCCAGCAGCTTTGGGAGTGAAGCTTTCTTT. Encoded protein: CASSFGSEAFF.

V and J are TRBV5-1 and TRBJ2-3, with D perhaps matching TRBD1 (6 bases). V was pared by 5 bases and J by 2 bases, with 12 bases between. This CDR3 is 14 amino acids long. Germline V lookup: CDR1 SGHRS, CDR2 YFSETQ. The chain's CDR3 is CASRSDSPTDTQYF. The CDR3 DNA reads TGCGCCAGCAGGTCGGACAGTCCCACAGATACGCAGTATTTT.

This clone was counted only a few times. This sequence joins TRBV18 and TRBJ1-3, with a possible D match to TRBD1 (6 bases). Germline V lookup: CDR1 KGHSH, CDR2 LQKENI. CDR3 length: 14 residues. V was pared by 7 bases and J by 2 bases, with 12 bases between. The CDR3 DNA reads TGTGCCAGCTACAAATCAGGGGCTGGAAACACCATATATTTT. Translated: CASYKSGAGNTIYF.

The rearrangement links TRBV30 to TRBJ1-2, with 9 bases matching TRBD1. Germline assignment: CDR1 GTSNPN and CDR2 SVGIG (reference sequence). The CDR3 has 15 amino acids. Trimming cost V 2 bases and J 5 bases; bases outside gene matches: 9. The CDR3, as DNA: TGTGCCTGGAGTCCACAACGGACAGGGGCTTATGGCTACACCTTC. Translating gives CAWSPQRTGAYGYTF.

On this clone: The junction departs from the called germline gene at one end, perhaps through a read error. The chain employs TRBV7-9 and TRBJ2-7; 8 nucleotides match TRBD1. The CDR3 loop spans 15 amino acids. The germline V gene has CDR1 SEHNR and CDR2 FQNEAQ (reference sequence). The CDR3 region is CSSSSTPTGGYEQYF. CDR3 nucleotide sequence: TGTTCCAGCAGCTCCACTCCTACAGGGGGCTACGAGCAGTACTTC. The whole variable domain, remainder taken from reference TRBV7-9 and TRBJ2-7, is DTGVSQNPRHKITKRGQNVTFRCDPISEHNRLYWYRQTLGQGPEFLTYFQNEAQLEKSRLLSDRFSAERPKGSFSTLEIQRTEQGDSAMYLCSSSSTPTGGYEQYFGPGTRLTVT.

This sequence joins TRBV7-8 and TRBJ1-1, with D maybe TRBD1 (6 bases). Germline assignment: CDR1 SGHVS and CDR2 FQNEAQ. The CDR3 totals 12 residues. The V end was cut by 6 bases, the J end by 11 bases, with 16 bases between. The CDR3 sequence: CASSSLGQGAFF. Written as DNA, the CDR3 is TGTGCCAGCAGTTCTTTGGGGCAGGGGGCTTTCTTT.

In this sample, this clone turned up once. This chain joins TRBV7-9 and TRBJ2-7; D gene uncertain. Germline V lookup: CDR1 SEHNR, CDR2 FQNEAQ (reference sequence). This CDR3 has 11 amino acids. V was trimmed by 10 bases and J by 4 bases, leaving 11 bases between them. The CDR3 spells CAIVYSYEQYF. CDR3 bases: TGTGCCATCGTGTATTCGTACGAGCAGTACTTC.

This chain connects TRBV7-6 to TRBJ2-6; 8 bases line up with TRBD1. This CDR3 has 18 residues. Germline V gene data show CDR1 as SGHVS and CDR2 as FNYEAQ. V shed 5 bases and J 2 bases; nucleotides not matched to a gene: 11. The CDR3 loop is CASSQIGQGYAGANVLTF. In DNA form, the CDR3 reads TGTGCCAGCAGCCAAATCGGACAGGGATACGCTGGGGCCAACGTCCTGACTTTC.